The 24 T cell receptor beta chains in this list originate from one sample, sequenced in a study of tumor and adjacent non-tumor tissue in lung cancer. The library came from three nested PCR rounds adapted from ARM-PCR protocols. TCRdb re-called the multiplex PCR reads through MiXCR, storing one row per CDR3 protein. The repertoire holds under 95,000 distinct CDR3 sequences, with approximately 65% as singletons. This sample's RNA came from whole unsorted tissue. The specimen sequenced was lung tumor tissue. These receptors all stem from a man aged 60-69 years with non-small cell lung cancer.

In this sample, this clonotype turned up a few times. The chain combines TRBV2 with TRBJ1-2, with 8 bases lining up with TRBD1. The CDR3 consists of 14 residues. Trimming at V came to 6 bases and at J to 4 bases, leaving 7 bases not matched to a gene. CDR1 SNHLY and CDR2 FYNNEI come from the germline V gene. The CDR3 bases are TGTGCCAGCAGCCGACAGGGGAAGGCCTATGGCTACACCTTC. It encodes CASSRQGKAYGYTF.

This clonotype was observed at least ten times. The V call is TRBV4-1, the J call TRBJ2-6; a possible D gene is TRBD1 (6 bases). Trimming took off 4 bases at V and 0 bases at J, with 10 bases between the two ends. Germline CDR1 MGHRA, CDR2 YSYEKL. The CDR3 extends over 16 amino acids. CDR3 in amino acids: CASSLTGLSGANVLTF. CDR3 nucleotide sequence: TGCGCCAGCAGCCTGACAGGCCTCTCTGGGGCCAACGTCCTGACTTTC.

As regards this clonotype: This may come from a read error, since a much larger clone is one base off. The genes are TRBV5-6 and TRBJ1-5; TRBD1 aligns across 12 bases. This CDR3 contains 19 residues. Trimming cost V 4 bases and J 2 bases; bases outside gene matches: 13. CDR1 and CDR2 from the germline V gene are SGHDT and YYEEEE. The CDR3 DNA sequence: TGTGCCAGCAGCATGGGCGCGGGGACAGGGGGCTTTGGCAATCAGCCCCAGCATTTT. It yields the protein CASSMGAGTGGFGNQPQHF.

With respect to this clonotype: Since a much larger clone is just one base distant, this may be a read error. The CDR3 region is CASSLYDASGATYEQYF. CDR3 nucleotide sequence: TGTGCCAGCAGCTTATATGACGCTAGCGGGGCCACCTACGAGCAGTACTTC. The chain recombines TRBV7-8 with TRBJ2-7; 9 bases map to TRBD2. There are 17 residues in the CDR3. CDR1 is SGHVS, CDR2 FQNEAQ, per germline. J was trimmed by 2 bases and V by 2 bases; bases with no gene match: 10.

This clonotype was seen repeatedly, ten times or more. This chain uses TRBV5-6 with TRBJ2-5; 9 positions agree with TRBD1. Germline V lookup: CDR1 SGHDT, CDR2 YYEEEE. The CDR3 contains 18 residues. J lost 7 bases, V lost 4 bases, and 20 bases had no gene match. CDR3 in DNA: TGTGCCAGCAGCAAATACGGGGGACAGGGAGACCCTAGCGGGACCCAGTACTTC. Protein: CASSKYGGQGDPSGTQYF.

V and J are TRBV20-1 and TRBJ1-6, with D tentatively TRBD1 (5 bases). The CDR3 totals 12 residues. The V gene's germline CDR1 is DFQATT and CDR2 SNEGSKA (reference sequence). The CDR3 coding sequence is TGCGCCTGCAGGGTTGGAAGTTCACCCCTCCACTTT. This encodes CACRVGSSPLHF.

This clonotype occurred many times. The chain joins TRBV4-2 to TRBJ1-4; D unresolved. Trimming removed 0 bases from V and 4 bases from J, with 9 bases in between. This CDR3 has 15 amino acids. Per germline, CDR1 LGHNA and CDR2 YNFKEQ. Here the CDR3 reads CASSQDGRGNEKLFF. As DNA, the CDR3 is TGTGCCAGCAGCCAAGATGGGCGGGGTAATGAAAAACTGTTTTTT.

As concerns this clonotype: With a much larger clone just one base away, this may be a read error. The chain employs TRBV13 and TRBJ2-3, with TRBD1 matching 9 bases. The CDR3 sequence is 15 residues long. Germline V gene lookup returns CDR1 PRHDT and CDR2 FYEKMQ (reference sequence). The J segment lost 4 bases and the V segment lost 10 bases, leaving 12 bases of the junction unmatched. The CDR3 DNA is TGTGCCAACAGTAGAGACAGGGGGATATCAGATACGCAGTATTTT. Translation gives CANSRDRGISDTQYF.

As to this clonotype: Likely a read error: the CDR3 ends without its conserved phenylalanine or tryptophan. The gene calls are TRBV11-2 and TRBJ2-1, with 9 nucleotides matching TRBD2. V lost 9 bases to trimming and J lost 3 bases; unmatched junction nucleotides: 15. Looked up from germline, CDR1 is SGHAT and CDR2 is FQNNGV. This CDR3 has 17 residues. The CDR3 loop reads CASSPARSGGIYNEQFV. The CDR3 nucleotides read TGTGCCAGTAGCCCAGCCCGTAGCGGGGGAATCTACAATGAGCAGTTCGTC.

Ten or more counts support this clonotype. The V call is TRBV7-8, the J call TRBJ2-1; 11 bases are a match to TRBD1. V was pared by 3 bases and J by 3 bases, with 1 base of the junction left unmatched. CDR1 and CDR2 (germline): SGHVS, FQNEAQ. CDR3 length: 15 amino acids. The CDR3, as DNA: TGTGCCAGCAGCTTGGGACAGGGGGTCTACAATGAGCAGTTCTTC. Protein: CASSLGQGVYNEQFF.

Note on this clonotype: One end of the junction is discordant with germline, which a read error may explain. V gene TRBV11-1 combines with J gene TRBJ1-2, with TRBD1 identical over 8 bases. This CDR3 is built from 16 residues. The germline V gene has CDR1 SGHAT and CDR2 FQDESV (reference sequence). The CDR3 DNA reads TGTGCAAGCAGTTATAGAACGACAGGGGACGGCTATGACTACACCTTC. Encoded protein: CASSYRTTGDGYDYTF.

About this clonotype: The CDR3 carries no conserved terminal phenylalanine or tryptophan, so it likely arises from a read error. The chain joins TRBV29-1 to TRBJ2-3; D gene unclear. CDR1 is SQVTM, CDR2 ANQGSEA, per germline. With 8 bases removed from V and 0 bases from J, the gap between germline ends came to 12 bases. The CDR3 runs 13 residues. CDR3 sequence: CSTDKVSTDTQYL. CDR3 coding DNA: TGCAGCACCGACAAGGTTAGCACAGATACGCAGTATTTA.

As to this clonotype: One end of the junction fails to match germline, which may point to a read error. CDR3 in amino acids: CVSGLKQGSYNEQLF. The CDR3 region has the DNA TGTGTTAGTGGTTTGAAACAGGGTTCCTACAATGAGCAGTTATTC. The chain links TRBV12-5 to TRBJ2-1; D is possibly TRBD1 (6 bases). The CDR3 extends over 15 amino acids. Germline V gives CDR1 LGHNT, CDR2 FRNRAP.

Points on this clonotype: A much larger clone lies a single base off, so this may be a read error. V usage is TRBV30 and J usage is TRBJ2-6; no firm D call. Germline V gives CDR1 GTSNPN, CDR2 SVGIG (reference sequence). The CDR3 loop spans 15 amino acids. DNA for the CDR3: TGTGCCAGGAGTCGTGGACGAACTGGGGCCAACGTCCTGACTTTC. Translated: CARSRGRTGANVLTF.

Regarding this clonotype: At one end, the junction sequence differs from germline, possibly due to a read error. The chain links TRBV5-1 to TRBJ2-5; tentatively, D is TRBD2 (6 bases). This CDR3 is built from 14 residues. The germline V gene has CDR1 SGHRS and CDR2 YFSETQ. CDR3 in amino acids: CGSSLKLASETQYF. The CDR3 nucleotides are TGCGGCAGCAGCTTGAAACTAGCCTCCGAGACCCAGTACTTC.

This clonotype was observed a single time. This chain uses TRBV28 with TRBJ2-1; TRBD1 aligns across 7 bases. Looked up from germline, CDR1 is MDHEN and CDR2 is SYDVKM. After removal of 6 bases from V and 16 bases from J, the junction contained 18 bases not matched to a gene. This CDR3 region has 14 residues. The CDR3 loop reads CASRPGTADNDQFF. Written as DNA, the CDR3 is TGTGCCAGCAGGCCCGGGACAGCGGACAATGATCAATTCTTC.

This clonotype was seen repeatedly, ten times or more. The rearrangement joins TRBV5-6 to TRBJ2-2, with D hard to call. Germline-derived CDR1 and CDR2 are SGHDT and YYEEEE. Trimming removed 0 bases at V and 3 bases at J, with 12 bases between. CDR3 size: 16 residues. CDR3 loop: CASSLVRRHHTGELFF. The CDR3, as DNA: TGTGCCAGCAGCTTGGTCCGTCGACATCACACCGGGGAGCTGTTTTTT. Full variable domain (missing parts from reference TRBV5-6 and TRBJ2-2): DAGVTQSPTHLIKTRGQQVTLRCSPKSGHDTVSWYQQALGQGPQFIFQYYEEEERQRGNFPDRFSGHQFPNYSSELNVNALLLGDSALYLCASSLVRRHHTGELFFGEGSRLTVL.

This clonotype was counted once. The conserved closing phenylalanine or tryptophan is absent in this CDR3, likely reflecting a read error. J is TRBJ2-1 and V is TRBV29-1; TRBD1 matches at 7 bases. Germline V gives CDR1 SQVTM, CDR2 ANQGSEA. The CDR3 sequence is 14 residues long. CDR3 DNA: TGCAGCATTGAACATGGACAGGTTTACAATGAGCAGTTCCTC. This translates into CSIEHGQVYNEQFL.

A note on this clonotype: Because the CDR3 is missing its conserved closing phenylalanine or tryptophan, this is likely a read error. This chain uses TRBV10-3 with TRBJ1-1, with a weak D call TRBD1 (5 bases). The CDR3 loop spans 14 amino acids. V lost 0 bases and J lost 6, with 11 bases in between. Germline lookup yields CDR1 ENHRY and CDR2 SYGVKD. The CDR3 sequence is CAISESGTAAEAFL. The DNA of the CDR3 is TGTGCCATCAGTGAGTCTGGGACGGCTGCTGAAGCTTTCCTT.

The chain links TRBV28 to TRBJ2-2; 8 nucleotides line up with TRBD2. The CDR3 loop spans 16 amino acids. The J segment lost 6 bases and the V segment lost 5 bases, leaving 11 bases of the junction unmatched. Germline V gene sequence: CDR1 MDHEN, CDR2 SYDVKM. The CDR3 loop is CASSPGGLGHPGELFF. CDR3 in DNA: TGTGCCAGCAGTCCGGGGGGGTTAGGTCATCCCGGGGAGCTGTTTTTT. Full variable domain (missing parts from reference TRBV28 and TRBJ2-2): DVKVTQSSRYLVKRTGEKVFLECVQDMDHENMFWYRQDPGLGLRLIYFSYDVKMKEKGDIPEGYSVSREKKERFSLILESASTNQTSMYLCASSPGGLGHPGELFFGEGSRLTVL.

About this clonotype itself: Because the CDR3 is missing its conserved closing phenylalanine or tryptophan, this is likely a read error. This rearrangement joins TRBV6-2 or TRBV6-3 to TRBJ2-7, with 9 bases fitting TRBD2. V gave up 2 bases and J gave up 2 bases; unmatched junction bases: 10. This CDR3 spans 17 amino acids. Per germline, CDR1 MNHEY and CDR2 SVGEGT. DNA of the CDR3: TGTGCCAGCAGTTACGGTTACGCGAGCGGGAGGCCCTACGAGCAGTACTAC. Its translation is CASSYGYASGRPYEQYY.

This clonotype was seen a few times. A much larger clone differs by one base, so this may be a read error. It is likely a read error, because the conserved phenylalanine at the end of the CDR3 is missing. V is TRBV4-2 and J is TRBJ2-7, with 7 bases matching TRBD1. The CDR3 has 16 residues. The germline gives CDR1 LGHNA, CDR2 YNFKEQ. V was clipped by 0 bases and J by 3 bases; unmatched bases: 8. CDR3 loop: CASSQDQGVNFYEQYL. The CDR3 region has the DNA TGTGCCAGCAGCCAAGATCAGGGGGTTAACTTCTACGAGCAGTACCTC.

The chain links TRBV11-1 to TRBJ2-1; D unclear. V was pared by 1 base and J by 13 bases, with 26 bases between. Germline CDR1 is SGHAT and CDR2 is FQDESV (reference sequence). This CDR3 is 17 amino acids long. The CDR3 here is CASSLEMIAGYGSEQFF. For the CDR3, the DNA is TGTGCCAGCAGCTTAGAAATGATAGCAGGATACGGCAGTGAACAGTTCTTC.

Concerning this clonotype itself: Sequence at one end of the junction differs from germline and may be a read error. This chain links TRBV4-1 with TRBJ2-2; D possibly corresponds to TRBD1 (5 bases). CDR1 and CDR2 from the germline V gene are MGHRA and YSYEKL. This CDR3 has 16 residues. DNA of the CDR3: TGCGCTAGCACCCAAGAACCCTGCAGGGCGGCCGGGGAGCTGTTTTTT. Its protein is CASTQEPCRAAGELFF.